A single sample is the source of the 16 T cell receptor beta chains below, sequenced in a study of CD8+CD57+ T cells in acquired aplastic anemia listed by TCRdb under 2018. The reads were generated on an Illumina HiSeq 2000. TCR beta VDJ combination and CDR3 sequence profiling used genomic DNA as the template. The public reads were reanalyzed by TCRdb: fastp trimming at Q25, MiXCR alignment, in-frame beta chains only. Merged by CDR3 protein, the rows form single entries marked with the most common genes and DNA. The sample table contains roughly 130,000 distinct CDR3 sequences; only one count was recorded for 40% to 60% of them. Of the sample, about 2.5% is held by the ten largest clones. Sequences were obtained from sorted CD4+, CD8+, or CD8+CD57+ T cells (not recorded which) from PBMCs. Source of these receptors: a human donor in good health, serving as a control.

The CDR3 loop reads CASSQALAYEQYF. The CDR3 DNA follows: TGTGCCAGCAGCCAAGCACTAGCCTACGAGCAGTACTTC. The gene calls are TRBV7-9 and TRBJ2-7; D is perhaps TRBD2 (5 bases). The CDR3 runs 13 residues. CDR1 SEHNR and CDR2 FQNEAQ come from the germline V gene (reference sequence). V lost 5 bases, J lost 2 bases, and 10 bases lay in between.

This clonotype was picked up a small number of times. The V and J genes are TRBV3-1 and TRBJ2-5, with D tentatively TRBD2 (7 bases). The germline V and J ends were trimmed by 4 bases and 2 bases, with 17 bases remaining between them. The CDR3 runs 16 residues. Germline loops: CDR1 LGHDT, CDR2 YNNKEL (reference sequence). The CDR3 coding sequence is TGTGCCAGCAGCCGGCTTGGAGGGGGGGCACAAGAGACCCAGTACTTC. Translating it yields CASSRLGGGAQETQYF.

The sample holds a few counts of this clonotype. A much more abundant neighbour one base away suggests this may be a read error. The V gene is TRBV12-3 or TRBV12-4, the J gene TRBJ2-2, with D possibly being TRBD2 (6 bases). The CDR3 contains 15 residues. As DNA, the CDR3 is TGTGCCAGCAGTTTGAGACGGGGGAACTCCGGGGAGCTGTTTTTT. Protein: CASSLRRGNSGELFF.

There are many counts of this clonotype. This CDR3 is CASSLGGFTDTQYF. The CDR3 DNA follows: TGTGCCAGCAGCTTGGGGGGGTTCACAGATACGCAGTATTTT. This rearrangement joins TRBV11-2 to TRBJ2-3; 7 nucleotides match TRBD2. The V gene end was trimmed by 3 bases and the J gene end by 2 bases; junction bases not matched to a gene: 2. Germline V CDR1 and CDR2: SGHAT, FQNNGV. The CDR3 covers 14 residues.

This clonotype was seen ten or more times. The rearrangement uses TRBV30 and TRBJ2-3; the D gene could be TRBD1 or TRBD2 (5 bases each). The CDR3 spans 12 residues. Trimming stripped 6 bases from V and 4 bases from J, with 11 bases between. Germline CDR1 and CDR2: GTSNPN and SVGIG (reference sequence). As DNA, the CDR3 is TGTGCCTGCAGGGAGTCATCAGATACGCAGTATTTT. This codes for CACRESSDTQYF. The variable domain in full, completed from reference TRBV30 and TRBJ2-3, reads SQTIHQWPATLVQPVGSPLSLECTVEGTSNPNLYWYRQAAGRGLQLLFYSVGIGQISSEVPQNLSASRPQDRQFILSSKKLLLSDSGFYLCACRESSDTQYFGPGTRLTVL.

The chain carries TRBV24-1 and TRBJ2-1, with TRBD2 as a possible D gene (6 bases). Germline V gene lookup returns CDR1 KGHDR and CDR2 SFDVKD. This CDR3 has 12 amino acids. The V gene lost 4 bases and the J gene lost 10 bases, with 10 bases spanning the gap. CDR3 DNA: TGTGCCACCAGTGAGGGCGGGGCCGAGCAGTTCTTC. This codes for CATSEGGAEQFF.

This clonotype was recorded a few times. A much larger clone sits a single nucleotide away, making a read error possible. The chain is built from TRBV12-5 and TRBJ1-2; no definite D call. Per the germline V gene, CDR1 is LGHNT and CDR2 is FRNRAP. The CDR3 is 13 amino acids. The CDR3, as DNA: TGTGCTAGTGGTCTAGGGTGGGCGGGAGGCTACATCTTC. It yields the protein CASGLGWAGGYIF.

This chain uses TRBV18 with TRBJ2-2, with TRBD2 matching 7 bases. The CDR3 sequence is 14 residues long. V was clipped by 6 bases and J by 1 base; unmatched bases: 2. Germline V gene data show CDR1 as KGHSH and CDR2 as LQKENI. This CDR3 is CASSLAVNTGELFF. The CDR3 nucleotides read TGTGCCAGCTCGCTAGCGGTGAACACCGGGGAGCTGTTTTTT.

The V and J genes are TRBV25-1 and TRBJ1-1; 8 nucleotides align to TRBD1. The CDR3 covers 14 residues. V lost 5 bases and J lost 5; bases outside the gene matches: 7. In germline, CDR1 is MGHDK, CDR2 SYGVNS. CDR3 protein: CASSNTGGGTEAFF. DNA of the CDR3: TGTGCCAGCAGTAACACAGGGGGGGGTACTGAAGCTTTCTTT.

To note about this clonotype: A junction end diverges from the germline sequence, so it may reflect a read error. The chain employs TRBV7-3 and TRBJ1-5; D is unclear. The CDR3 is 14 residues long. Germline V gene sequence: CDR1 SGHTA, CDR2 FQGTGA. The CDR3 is CTSSFDRGNQPQHF. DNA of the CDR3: TGTACCAGCAGCTTTGATCGGGGCAATCAGCCCCAGCATTTT. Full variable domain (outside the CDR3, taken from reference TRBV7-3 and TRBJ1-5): GAGVSQTPSNKVTEKGKYVELRCDPISGHTALYWYRQSLGQGPEFLIYFQGTGAADDSGLPNDRFFAVRPEGSVSTLKIQRTERGDSAVYLCTSSFDRGNQPQHFGDGTRLSIL.

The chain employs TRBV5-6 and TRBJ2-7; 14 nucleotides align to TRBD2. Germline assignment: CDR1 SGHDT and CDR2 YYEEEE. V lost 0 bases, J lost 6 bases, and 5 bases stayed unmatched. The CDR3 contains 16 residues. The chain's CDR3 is CASSLGATSGRGEQYF. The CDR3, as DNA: TGTGCCAGCAGCTTGGGTGCGACTAGCGGGAGGGGCGAGCAGTACTTC.

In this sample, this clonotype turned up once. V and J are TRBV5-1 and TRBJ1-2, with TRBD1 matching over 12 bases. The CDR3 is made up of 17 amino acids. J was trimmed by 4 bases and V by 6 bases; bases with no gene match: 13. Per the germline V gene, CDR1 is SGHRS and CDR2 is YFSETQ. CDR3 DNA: TGCGCCAGCACCGGGACAGGGGGCCTCGTTGGTGCCTATGGCTACACCTTC. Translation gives CASTGTGGLVGAYGYTF.

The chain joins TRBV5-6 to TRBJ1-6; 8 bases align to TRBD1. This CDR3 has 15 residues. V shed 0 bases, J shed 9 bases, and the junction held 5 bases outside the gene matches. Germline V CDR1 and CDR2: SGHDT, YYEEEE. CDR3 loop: CASSLGQGQISPLHF. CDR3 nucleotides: TGTGCCAGCAGCTTGGGACAGGGGCAAATTTCACCCCTCCACTTT.

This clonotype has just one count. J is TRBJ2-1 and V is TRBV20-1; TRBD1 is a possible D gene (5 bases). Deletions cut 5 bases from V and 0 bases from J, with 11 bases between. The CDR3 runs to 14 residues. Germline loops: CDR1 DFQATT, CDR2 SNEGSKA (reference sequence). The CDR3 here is CSASGLSSYNEQFF. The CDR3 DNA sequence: TGCAGTGCTTCAGGGTTAAGCTCCTACAATGAGCAGTTCTTC.

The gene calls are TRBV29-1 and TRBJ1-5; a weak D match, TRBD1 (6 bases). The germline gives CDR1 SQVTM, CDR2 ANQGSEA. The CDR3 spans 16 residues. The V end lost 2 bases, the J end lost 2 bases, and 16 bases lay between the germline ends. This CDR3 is CSVERRGRLRNQPQHF. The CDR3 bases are TGCAGCGTTGAACGCAGGGGACGGTTACGCAATCAGCCCCAGCATTTT.

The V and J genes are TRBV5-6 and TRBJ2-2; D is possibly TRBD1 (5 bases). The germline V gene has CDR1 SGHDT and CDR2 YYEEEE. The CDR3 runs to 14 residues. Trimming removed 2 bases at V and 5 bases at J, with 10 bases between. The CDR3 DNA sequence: TGTGCCAGCAGCTTAATACAGGAGACCGGGGAGCTGTTTTTT. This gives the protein CASSLIQETGELFF.